A single sample gave rise to the 14 T cell receptor beta chains below, sequenced in a study. TCRdb re-called the 5' RACE reads with MiXCR, one entry per CDR3 protein. The table records about 55,000 distinct CDR3 sequences, over 15% of them present only once. Material for sequencing was naive CD4+ T cells sorted from blood. The subset denotes: naive CD4+ T cells, CD4+CD45RA+CD25-. Receptors originate from a female donor with breast cancer.

This clonotype was counted many times. The chain employs TRBV20-1 and TRBJ1-6, with D possibly being TRBD1 (5 bases). Trimming stripped 1 base from V and 10 bases from J, with 11 bases between. Germline-derived CDR1 and CDR2 are DFQATT and SNEGSKA (reference sequence). The CDR3 sequence is 13 residues long. The CDR3 coding sequence is TGCAGTGCTAGAGGGGGGGAAGGATCACCCCTCCACTTT. It yields the protein CSARGGEGSPLHF.

This clonotype was recorded a few times. The gene calls are TRBV7-2 and TRBJ2-3, with D possibly matching TRBD2 (5 bases). The CDR3 contains 15 residues. Trimming removed 1 base from V and 6 bases from J, with 14 bases in between. Germline-derived CDR1 and CDR2 are SGHTA and FQGNSA. The CDR3 DNA reads TGTGCCAGCAGCTTAGGCCGTCTAGCTGCGGATACGCAGTATTTT. This sequence encodes CASSLGRLAADTQYF.

In DNA form, the CDR3 reads TGTGCCAGCAGTATACAAACAGGGGGCGTGGAGGGCTACACCTTC. Translation: CASSIQTGGVEGYTF. The rearrangement uses TRBV12-3 or TRBV12-4 and TRBJ1-2, with 9 bases identical to TRBD1. The trim removed 5 bases at V and 8 bases at J, leaving 12 bases unmatched. This CDR3 is built from 15 residues.

This clonotype has a count of ten or more. The chain has TRBV5-5 and TRBJ2-7; 11 nucleotides agree with TRBD2. CDR1 and CDR2 (germline): SGHKS, YYEKEE (reference sequence). V shed 2 bases, J shed 2 bases, and the junction held 3 bases outside the gene matches. The CDR3 extends over 15 amino acids. The CDR3 DNA reads TGTGCCAGCAGCTTTCCTAGCGGGAGGACCTACGAGCAGTACTTC. It yields the protein CASSFPSGRTYEQYF.

Of note for this clonotype: The CDR3 end shows no conserved phenylalanine or tryptophan, and so a read error is likely. This rearrangement joins TRBV20-1 to TRBJ2-3; no reliable D call. Trimming took 3 bases from V and 6 from J, leaving 7 bases between them. This CDR3 region has 11 residues. Germline loops: CDR1 DFQATT, CDR2 SNEGSKA (reference sequence). CDR3 residues: CSASGFDTQYV. The CDR3 bases are TGCAGTGCTAGTGGGTTTGATACGCAGTATGTT.

This clonotype was observed a few times. The chain recombines TRBV5-1 with TRBJ2-3, with D uncertain. This CDR3 comprises 15 residues. V was trimmed by 4 bases and J by 2 bases, leaving 14 bases between them. Germline-derived CDR1 and CDR2 are SGHRS and YFSETQ. CDR3 nucleotides: TGCGCCAGCAGCAACGAAGGCCAGCACACAGATACGCAGTATTTT. Protein sequence: CASSNEGQHTDTQYF.

This clonotype has only a few counts. This chain joins TRBV25-1 and TRBJ1-2, with D unclear. Trimming took 2 bases from V and 6 from J, leaving 16 bases between them. CDR1 is MGHDK and CDR2 is SYGVNS in the germline V gene. The CDR3 sequence is 15 residues long. The CDR3 loop reads CASSEDLGEYDGYTF. In DNA, the CDR3 is TGTGCCAGCAGTGAAGACCTCGGGGAATATGATGGCTACACCTTC.

This clonotype was counted ten times or more. The CDR3 DNA reads TGTGCCAGCAGTTACGGGAGGGACCTCTATGGCTACACCTTC. It translates to CASSYGRDLYGYTF. This rearrangement joins TRBV6-5 to TRBJ1-2; D is possibly TRBD1 (5 bases). The CDR3 loop spans 14 amino acids. V was cut by 2 bases and J by 4 bases, with 11 bases left in between. CDR1 MNHEY and CDR2 SVGAGI come from the germline V gene.

This clonotype turned up a few times. The chain employs TRBV9 and TRBJ2-3, with a weak D call TRBD1 (6 bases). Germline V gives CDR1 SGDLS, CDR2 YYNGEE. The CDR3 contains 15 residues. V was shortened by 0 bases and J by 3 bases, with 11 bases between the two germline ends. The CDR3 region is CASSVEQGLTDTQYF. Written as DNA, the CDR3 is TGTGCCAGCAGCGTAGAGCAGGGGTTAACAGATACGCAGTATTTT. Full variable domain (remainder filled in from reference TRBV9 and TRBJ2-3): DSGVTQTPKHLITATGQRVTLRCSPRSGDLSVYWYQQSLDQGLQFLIQYYNGEERAKGNILERFSAQQFPDLHSELNLSSLELGDSALYFCASSVEQGLTDTQYFGPGTRLTVL.

The sample holds many counts of this clonotype. The rearrangement links TRBV5-1 to TRBJ2-3; 8 bases match TRBD2. In germline, CDR1 is SGHRS, CDR2 YFSETQ. The CDR3 contains 15 residues. V shed 7 bases and J 4 bases; nucleotides not matched to a gene: 11. The CDR3 DNA reads TGCGCCAGCGAAGAATCTAGCGGGTTCGCAGATACGCAGTATTTT. Translation gives CASEESSGFADTQYF.

About this clonotype itself: With a much larger clone just one base away, this may be a read error. The CDR3 is CASSSDSAMTRNIQYF. The DNA of the CDR3 is TGTGCCAGCAGCTCCGACAGTGCAATGACAAGAAACATTCAGTACTTC. V is TRBV6-2 or TRBV6-3 and J is TRBJ2-4, with D maybe TRBD1 (5 bases). The germline V and J ends were trimmed by 6 bases and 6 bases, with 21 bases remaining between them. CDR1 is MNHEY, CDR2 SVGEGT, per germline. The CDR3 is made up of 16 amino acids.

Sample share makes this clonotype medium-sized (0.01 to 0.1%). The rearrangement uses TRBV4-3 and TRBJ2-2; D is perhaps TRBD2 (6 bases). This CDR3 contains 17 residues. Germline V gene lookup returns CDR1 LGHNA and CDR2 YSLEER. V lost 1 base, J lost 1 base, and 13 bases lay in between. The CDR3 DNA reads TGCGCCAGCAGCCAAGCCTGGGGACTTCTGAACACCGGGGAGCTGTTTTTT. It codes for CASSQAWGLLNTGELFF.

This clonotype has only a few counts. J is TRBJ2-1 and V is TRBV5-1; 10 bases fit TRBD1. This CDR3 spans 16 amino acids. Germline trimming cut 4 bases from V and 5 bases from J; bases unmatched to any gene: 9. Germline CDR1 SGHRS, CDR2 YFSETQ. The CDR3 is CASSPVPGQGNNEQFF. CDR3 DNA sequence: TGCGCCAGCAGCCCGGTCCCGGGACAGGGGAACAATGAGCAGTTCTTC.

The J gene is TRBJ2-3, the V gene TRBV7-2; D might be TRBD2 (7 bases). This CDR3 has 17 amino acids. Per the germline V gene, CDR1 is SGHTA and CDR2 is FQGNSA. V was pared by 1 base and J by 1 base, with 15 bases between. The CDR3 loop reads CASSLVGGGLGTDTQYF. DNA of the CDR3: TGTGCCAGCAGCTTAGTAGGGGGAGGGCTGGGCACAGATACGCAGTATTTT.